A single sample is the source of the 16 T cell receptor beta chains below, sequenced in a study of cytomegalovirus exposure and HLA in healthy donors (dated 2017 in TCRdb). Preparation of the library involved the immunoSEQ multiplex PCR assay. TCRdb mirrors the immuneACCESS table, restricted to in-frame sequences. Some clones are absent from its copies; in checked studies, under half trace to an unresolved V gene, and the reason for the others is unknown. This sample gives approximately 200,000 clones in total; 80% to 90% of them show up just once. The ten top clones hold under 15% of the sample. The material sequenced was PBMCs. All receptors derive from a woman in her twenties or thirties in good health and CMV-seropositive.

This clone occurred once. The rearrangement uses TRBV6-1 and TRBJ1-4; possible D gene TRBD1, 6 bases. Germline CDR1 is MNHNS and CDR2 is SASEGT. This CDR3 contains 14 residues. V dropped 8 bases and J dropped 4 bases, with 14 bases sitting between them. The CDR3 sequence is CASRTTGGNEKLFF. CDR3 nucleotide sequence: TGTGCCAGCCGCACGACAGGAGGTAATGAAAAACTGTTTTTT.

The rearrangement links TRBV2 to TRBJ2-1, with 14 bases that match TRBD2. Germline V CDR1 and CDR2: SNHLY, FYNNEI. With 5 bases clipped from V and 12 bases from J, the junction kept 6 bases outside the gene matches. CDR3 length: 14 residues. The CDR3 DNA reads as TGTGCCAGCAGTTATGGGACTAGCGGGAGAGGGCAGTTCTTC. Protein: CASSYGTSGRGQFF.

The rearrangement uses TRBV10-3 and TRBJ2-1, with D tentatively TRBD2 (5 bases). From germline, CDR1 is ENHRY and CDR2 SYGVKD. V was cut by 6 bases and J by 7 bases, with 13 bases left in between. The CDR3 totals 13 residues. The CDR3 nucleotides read TGTGCCATCAGGGGGAGTCGGGGTAATGAGCAGTTCTTC. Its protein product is CAIRGSRGNEQFF.

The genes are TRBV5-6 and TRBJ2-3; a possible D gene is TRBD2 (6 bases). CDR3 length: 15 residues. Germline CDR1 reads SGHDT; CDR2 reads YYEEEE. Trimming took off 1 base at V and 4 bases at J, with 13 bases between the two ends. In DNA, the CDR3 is TGTGCCAGCAGCTTGCCGCGGGGCAGAGCAGATACGCAGTATTTT. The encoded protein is CASSLPRGRADTQYF.

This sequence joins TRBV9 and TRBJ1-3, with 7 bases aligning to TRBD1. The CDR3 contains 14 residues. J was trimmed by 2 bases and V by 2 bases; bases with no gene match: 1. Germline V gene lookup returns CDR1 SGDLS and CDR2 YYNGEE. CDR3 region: CASSVDRAGNTIYF. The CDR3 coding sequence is TGTGCCAGCAGCGTTGACAGGGCTGGAAACACCATATATTTT.

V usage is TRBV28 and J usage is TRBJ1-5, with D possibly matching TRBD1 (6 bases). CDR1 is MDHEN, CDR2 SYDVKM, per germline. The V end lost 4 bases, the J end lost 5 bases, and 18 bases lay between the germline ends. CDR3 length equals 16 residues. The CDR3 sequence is CASSSLRTGGDQPQHF. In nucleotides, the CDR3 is TGTGCCAGCAGTTCTCTTAGGACTGGGGGCGATCAGCCCCAGCATTTT.

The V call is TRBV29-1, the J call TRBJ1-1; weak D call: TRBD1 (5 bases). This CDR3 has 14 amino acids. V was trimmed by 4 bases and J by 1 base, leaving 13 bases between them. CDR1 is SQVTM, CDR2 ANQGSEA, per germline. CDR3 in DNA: TGCAGCGTTGTAGGGGCAGGAAGGAACACTGAAGCTTTCTTT. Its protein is CSVVGAGRNTEAFF.

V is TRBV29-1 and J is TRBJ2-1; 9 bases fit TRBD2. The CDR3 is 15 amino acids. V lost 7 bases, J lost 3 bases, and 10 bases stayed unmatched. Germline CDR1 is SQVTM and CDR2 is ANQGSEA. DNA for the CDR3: TGCAGCGGTAGCGGGAGCCCTTTCTACTACAATGAGCAGTTCTTC. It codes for CSGSGSPFYYNEQFF.

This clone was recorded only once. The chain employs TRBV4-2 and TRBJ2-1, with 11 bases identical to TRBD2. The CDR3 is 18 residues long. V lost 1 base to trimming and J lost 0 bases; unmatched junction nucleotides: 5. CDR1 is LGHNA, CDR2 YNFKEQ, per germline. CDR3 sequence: CASSQGTSGPLSYNEQFF. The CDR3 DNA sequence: TGTGCCAGCAGCCAAGGGACTAGCGGGCCCCTCTCCTACAATGAGCAGTTCTTC.

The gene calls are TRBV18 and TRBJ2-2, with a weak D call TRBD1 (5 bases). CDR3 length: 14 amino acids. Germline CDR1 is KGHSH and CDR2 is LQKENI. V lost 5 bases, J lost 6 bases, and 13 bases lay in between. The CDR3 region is CASSTVTEAGELFF. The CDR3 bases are TGTGCCAGCTCAACCGTGACAGAAGCCGGGGAGCTGTTTTTT.

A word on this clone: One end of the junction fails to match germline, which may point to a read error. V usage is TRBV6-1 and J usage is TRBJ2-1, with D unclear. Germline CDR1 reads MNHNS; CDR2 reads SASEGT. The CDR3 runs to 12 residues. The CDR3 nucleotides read TGTGCCAGCAGTGACTTCCCCTATACAGTGATCTTC. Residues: CASSDFPYTVIF.

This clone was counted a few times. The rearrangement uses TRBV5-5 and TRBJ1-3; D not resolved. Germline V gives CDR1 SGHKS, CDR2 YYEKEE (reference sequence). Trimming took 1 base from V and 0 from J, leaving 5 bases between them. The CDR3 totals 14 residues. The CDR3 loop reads CASSLSNSGNTIYF. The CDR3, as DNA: TGTGCCAGCAGCTTGAGCAACTCTGGAAACACCATATATTTT.

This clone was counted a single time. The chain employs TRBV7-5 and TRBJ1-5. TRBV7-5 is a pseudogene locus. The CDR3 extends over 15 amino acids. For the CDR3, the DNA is TGTGCCAGAAGCTGTAGGGGAGGAAGCAATCAGCCCCAGCATTTT. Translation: CARSCRGGSNQPQHF.

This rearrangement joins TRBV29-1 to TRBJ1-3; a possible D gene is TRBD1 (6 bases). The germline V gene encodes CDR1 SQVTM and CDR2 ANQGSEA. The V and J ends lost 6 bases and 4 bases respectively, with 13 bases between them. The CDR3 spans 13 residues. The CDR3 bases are TGCAGCGTGAGAACGACAGGCGGAAACACCATATATTTT. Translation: CSVRTTGGNTIYF. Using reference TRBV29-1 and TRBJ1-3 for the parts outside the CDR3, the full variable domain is SAVISQKPSRDICQRGTSLTIQCQVDSQVTMMFWYRQQPGQSLTLIATANQGSEATYESGFVIDKFPISRPNLTFSTLTVSNMSPEDSSIYLCSVRTTGGNTIYFGEGSWLTVV.

The CDR3 nucleotides are TGTGCCAGCAGCGCTAGGGGGACAGGAGAAGCTTTCTTT. Amino acid sequence: CASSARGTGEAFF. The chain uses TRBV9 and TRBJ1-1; TRBD1 matches at 8 bases. The V and J ends lost 3 bases and 8 bases, in that order; junction bases with no gene match: 6. The CDR3 length is 13 residues. Germline-derived CDR1 and CDR2 are SGDLS and YYNGEE.

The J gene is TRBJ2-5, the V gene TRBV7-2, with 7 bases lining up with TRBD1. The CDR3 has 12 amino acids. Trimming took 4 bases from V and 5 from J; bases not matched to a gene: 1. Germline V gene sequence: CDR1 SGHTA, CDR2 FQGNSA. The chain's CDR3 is CASSYRGETQYF. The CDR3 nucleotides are TGTGCCAGCAGCTACAGGGGTGAGACCCAGTACTTC.